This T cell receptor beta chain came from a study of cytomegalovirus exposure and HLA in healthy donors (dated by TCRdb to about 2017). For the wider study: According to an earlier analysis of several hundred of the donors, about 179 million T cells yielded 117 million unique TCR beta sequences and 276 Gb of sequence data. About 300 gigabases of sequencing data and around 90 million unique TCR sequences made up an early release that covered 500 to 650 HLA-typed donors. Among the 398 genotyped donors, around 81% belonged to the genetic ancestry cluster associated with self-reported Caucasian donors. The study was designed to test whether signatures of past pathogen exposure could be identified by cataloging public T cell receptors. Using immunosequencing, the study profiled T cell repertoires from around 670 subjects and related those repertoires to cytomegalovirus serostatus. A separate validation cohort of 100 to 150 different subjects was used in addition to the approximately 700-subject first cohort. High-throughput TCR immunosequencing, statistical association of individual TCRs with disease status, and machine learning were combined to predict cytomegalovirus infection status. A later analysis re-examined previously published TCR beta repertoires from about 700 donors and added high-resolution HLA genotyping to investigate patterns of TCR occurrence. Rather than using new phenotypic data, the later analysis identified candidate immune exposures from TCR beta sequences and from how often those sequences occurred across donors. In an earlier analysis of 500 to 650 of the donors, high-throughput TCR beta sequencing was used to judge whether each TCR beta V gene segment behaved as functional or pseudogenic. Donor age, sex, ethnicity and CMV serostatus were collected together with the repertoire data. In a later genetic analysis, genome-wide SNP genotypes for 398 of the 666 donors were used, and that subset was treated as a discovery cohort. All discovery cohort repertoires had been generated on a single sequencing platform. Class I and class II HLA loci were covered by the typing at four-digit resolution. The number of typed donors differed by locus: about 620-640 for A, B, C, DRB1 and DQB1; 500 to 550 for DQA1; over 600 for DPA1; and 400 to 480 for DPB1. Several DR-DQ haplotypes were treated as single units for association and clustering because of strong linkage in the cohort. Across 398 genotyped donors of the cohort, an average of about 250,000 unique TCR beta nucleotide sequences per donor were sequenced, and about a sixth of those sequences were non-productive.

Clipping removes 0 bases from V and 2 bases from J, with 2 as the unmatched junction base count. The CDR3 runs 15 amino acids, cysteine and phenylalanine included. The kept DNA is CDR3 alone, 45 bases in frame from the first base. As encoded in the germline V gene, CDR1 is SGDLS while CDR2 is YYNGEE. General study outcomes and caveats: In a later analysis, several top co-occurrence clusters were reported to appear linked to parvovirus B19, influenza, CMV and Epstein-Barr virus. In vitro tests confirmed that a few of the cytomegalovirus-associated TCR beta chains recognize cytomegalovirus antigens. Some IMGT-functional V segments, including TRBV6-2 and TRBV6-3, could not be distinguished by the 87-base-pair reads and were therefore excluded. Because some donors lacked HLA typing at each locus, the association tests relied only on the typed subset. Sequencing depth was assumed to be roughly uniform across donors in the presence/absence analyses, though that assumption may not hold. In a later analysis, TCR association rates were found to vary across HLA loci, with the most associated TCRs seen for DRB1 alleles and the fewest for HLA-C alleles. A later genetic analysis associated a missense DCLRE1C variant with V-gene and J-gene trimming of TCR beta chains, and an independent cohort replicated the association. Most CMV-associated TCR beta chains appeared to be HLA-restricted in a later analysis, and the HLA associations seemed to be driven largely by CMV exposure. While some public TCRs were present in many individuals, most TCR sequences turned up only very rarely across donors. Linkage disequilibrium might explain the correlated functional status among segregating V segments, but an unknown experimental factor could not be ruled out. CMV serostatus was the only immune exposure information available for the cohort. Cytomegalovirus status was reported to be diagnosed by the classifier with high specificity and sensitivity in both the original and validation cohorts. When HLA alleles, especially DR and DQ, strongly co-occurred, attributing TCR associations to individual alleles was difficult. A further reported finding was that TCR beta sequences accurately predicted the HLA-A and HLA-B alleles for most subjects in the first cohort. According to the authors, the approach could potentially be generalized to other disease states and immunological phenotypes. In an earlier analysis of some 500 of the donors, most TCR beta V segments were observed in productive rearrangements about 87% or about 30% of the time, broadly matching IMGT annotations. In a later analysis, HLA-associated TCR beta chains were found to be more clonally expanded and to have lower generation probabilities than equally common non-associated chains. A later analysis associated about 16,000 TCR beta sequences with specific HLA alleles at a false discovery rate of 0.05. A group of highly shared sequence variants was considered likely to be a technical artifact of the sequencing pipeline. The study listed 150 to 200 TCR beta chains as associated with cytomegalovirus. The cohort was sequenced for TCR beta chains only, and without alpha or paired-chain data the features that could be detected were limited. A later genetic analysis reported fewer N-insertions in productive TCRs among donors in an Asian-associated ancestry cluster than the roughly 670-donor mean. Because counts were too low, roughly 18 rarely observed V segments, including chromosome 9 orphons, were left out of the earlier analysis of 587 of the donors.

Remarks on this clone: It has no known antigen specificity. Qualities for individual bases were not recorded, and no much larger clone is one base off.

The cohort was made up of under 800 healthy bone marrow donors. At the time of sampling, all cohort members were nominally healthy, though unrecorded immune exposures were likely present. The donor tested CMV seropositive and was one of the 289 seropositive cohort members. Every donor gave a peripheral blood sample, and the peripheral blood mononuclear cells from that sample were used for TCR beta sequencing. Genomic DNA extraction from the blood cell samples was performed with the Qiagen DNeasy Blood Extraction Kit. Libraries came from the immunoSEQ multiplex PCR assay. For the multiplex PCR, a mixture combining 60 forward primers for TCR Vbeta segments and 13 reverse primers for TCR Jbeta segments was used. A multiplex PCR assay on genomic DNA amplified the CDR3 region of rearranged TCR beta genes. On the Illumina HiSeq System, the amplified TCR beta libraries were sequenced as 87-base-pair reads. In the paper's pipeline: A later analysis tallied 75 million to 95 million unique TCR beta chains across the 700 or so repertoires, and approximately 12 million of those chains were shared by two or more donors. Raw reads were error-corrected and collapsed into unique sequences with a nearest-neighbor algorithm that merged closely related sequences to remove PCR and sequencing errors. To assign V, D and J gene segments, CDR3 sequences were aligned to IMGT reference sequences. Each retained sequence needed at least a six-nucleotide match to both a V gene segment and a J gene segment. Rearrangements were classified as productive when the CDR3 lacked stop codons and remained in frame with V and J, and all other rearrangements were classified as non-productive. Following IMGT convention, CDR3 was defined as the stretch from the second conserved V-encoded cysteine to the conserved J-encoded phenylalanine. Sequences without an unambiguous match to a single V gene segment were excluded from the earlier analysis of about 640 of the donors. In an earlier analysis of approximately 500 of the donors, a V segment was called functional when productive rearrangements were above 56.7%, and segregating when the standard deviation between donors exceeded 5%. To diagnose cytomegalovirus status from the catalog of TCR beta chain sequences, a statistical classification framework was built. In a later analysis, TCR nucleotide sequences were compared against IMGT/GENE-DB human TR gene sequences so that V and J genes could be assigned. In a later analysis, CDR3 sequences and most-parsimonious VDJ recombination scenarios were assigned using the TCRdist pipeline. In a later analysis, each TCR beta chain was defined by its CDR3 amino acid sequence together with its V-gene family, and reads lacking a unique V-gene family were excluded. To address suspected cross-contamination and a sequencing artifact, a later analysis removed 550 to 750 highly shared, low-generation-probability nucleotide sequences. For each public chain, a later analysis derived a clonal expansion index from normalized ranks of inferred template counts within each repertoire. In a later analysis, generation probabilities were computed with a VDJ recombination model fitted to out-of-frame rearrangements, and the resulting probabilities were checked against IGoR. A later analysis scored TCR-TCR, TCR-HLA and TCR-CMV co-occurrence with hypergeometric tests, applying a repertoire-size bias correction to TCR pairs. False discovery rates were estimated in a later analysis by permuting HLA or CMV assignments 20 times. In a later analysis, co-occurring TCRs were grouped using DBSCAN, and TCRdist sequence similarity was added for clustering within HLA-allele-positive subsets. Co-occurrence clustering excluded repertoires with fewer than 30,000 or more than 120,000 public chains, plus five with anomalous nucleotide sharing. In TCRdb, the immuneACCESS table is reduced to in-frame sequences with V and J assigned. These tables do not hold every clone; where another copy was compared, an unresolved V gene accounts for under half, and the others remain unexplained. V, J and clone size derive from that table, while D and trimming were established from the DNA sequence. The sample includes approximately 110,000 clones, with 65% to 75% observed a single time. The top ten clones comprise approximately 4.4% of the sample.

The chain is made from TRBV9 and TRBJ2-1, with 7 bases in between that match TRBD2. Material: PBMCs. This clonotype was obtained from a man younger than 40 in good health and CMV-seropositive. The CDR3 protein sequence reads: CASSVVGLAYNEQFF. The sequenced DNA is TGTGCCAGCAGCGTAGTCGGACTAGCCTACAATGAGCAGTTCTTC.